One and the same sample provided the 12 T cell receptor beta chains below, sequenced in a study of shared clonotypes between healthy human individuals. Naivety among CD8 cells was defined by CD45RO negativity and positive CCR7 selection, thereby excluding terminally differentiated effector memory CD45RA+ cells. Sequencing used immunoSEQ multiplex PCR; TCRdb keeps in-frame clones, though not all of them. The sample records 1.5 million to 2.5 million clones, about 95% being singletons. The sequenced material came from naive CD8+ T cells sorted from blood. These receptors were taken from a man between 18 and 35 years old in good health.

The chain employs TRBV6-1 and TRBJ2-7; 10 nucleotides line up with TRBD2. The V segment lost 7 bases and the J segment 1 base; nucleotides outside the gene matches: 7. The CDR3 is 15 residues long. Germline CDR1 and CDR2: MNHNS and SASEGT. CDR3 in amino acids: CASTPTSGPSYEQYF. In nucleotides, the CDR3 is TGTGCCAGCACCCCGACTAGCGGGCCGTCCTACGAGCAGTACTTC.

Only one count was recorded for this clone. The rearrangement joins TRBV10-3 to TRBJ2-1; no clear D. The V end lost 1 base, the J end lost 7 bases, and 14 bases lay between the germline ends. CDR3 length equals 15 residues. In germline, CDR1 is ENHRY, CDR2 SYGVKD. The CDR3 region has the DNA TGTGCCATCAGTGAGTTGGGTACTAATGGGAATGAGCAGTTCTTC. It yields the protein CAISELGTNGNEQFF.

The V and J genes are TRBV5-1 and TRBJ1-1; D is unresolved. This CDR3 is 14 amino acids long. Germline CDR1 is SGHRS and CDR2 is YFSETQ. V was shortened by 1 base and J by 2 bases, with 9 bases between the two germline ends. The CDR3 coding sequence is TGCGCCAGCAGCTTGAGGTCGGGAAACACTGAAGCTTTCTTT. Protein product: CASSLRSGNTEAFF.

The chain is built from TRBV4-1 and TRBJ2-7, with a tentative D call TRBD1 (6 bases). V was shortened by 3 bases and J by 0 bases, with 12 bases between the two germline ends. From germline, CDR1 is MGHRA and CDR2 YSYEKL. This CDR3 region has 15 residues. The CDR3 DNA reads TGCGCCAGCAGCCACAGGGGCGGTAGCTCCTACGAGCAGTACTTC. Encoded protein: CASSHRGGSSYEQYF.

The chain employs TRBV4-3 and TRBJ2-7; no firm D call. CDR3 length: 13 amino acids. V shed 1 base and J shed 6 bases, with 10 bases lying between them. Germline V gives CDR1 LGHNA, CDR2 YSLEER. CDR3 in DNA: TGCGCCAGCAGCCAAGGGGTGAGGAGCGAGCAGTACTTC. Its protein product is CASSQGVRSEQYF.

This clone was counted a single time. The V gene is TRBV6-6, the J gene TRBJ2-2; D ambiguous. Germline V gives CDR1 MNHNY, CDR2 SVGAGI (reference sequence). V was pared by 7 bases and J by 6 bases, with 9 bases between. The CDR3 is 12 residues long. The CDR3 sequence is CASITQAGELFF. The CDR3, as DNA: TGTGCCAGCATCACCCAGGCCGGGGAGCTGTTTTTT.

A single count supports this clone. The rearrangement uses TRBV4-3 and TRBJ2-3; 12 bases line up with TRBD2. Germline CDR1 is LGHNA and CDR2 is YSLEER. The CDR3 loop spans 16 amino acids. V shed 4 bases, J shed 0 bases, and the junction held 2 bases outside the gene matches. CDR3 in amino acids: CASSLGTSGSTDTQYF. CDR3 DNA: TGCGCCAGCAGCCTCGGGACTAGCGGGAGCACAGATACGCAGTATTTT.

Comment on this clone: The identical CDR3 is also encoded by other nucleotide sequences in the sample. The CDR3, as DNA: TGTGCCAGCAGTTATTCCCAGAGTAGCAATCAGCCCCAGCATTTT. Protein: CASSYSQSSNQPQHF. The chain uses TRBV6-5 and TRBJ1-5; D unclear. Trimming took 3 bases from V and 0 from J, leaving 9 bases between them. CDR3 length: 15 residues. Germline V gene data show CDR1 as MNHEY and CDR2 as SVGAGI.

This sequence joins TRBV2 and TRBJ1-4; tentatively, D is TRBD1 (5 bases). Germline CDR1 and CDR2: SNHLY and FYNNEI. V was pared by 6 bases and J by 7 bases, with 18 bases between. The CDR3 totals 15 residues. The CDR3 region is CASRVVGEGREKLFF. The DNA for the CDR3 is TGTGCCAGCAGGGTGGTGGGGGAGGGTCGTGAAAAACTGTTTTTT.

Concerning this clone: A much larger clone is a single base away; this may be a read error. Other DNA sequences within the sample encode an identical CDR3. The genes are TRBV11-2 and TRBJ2-7; D call uncertain. Germline CDR1 is SGHAT and CDR2 is FQNNGV. The V end was cut by 0 bases, the J end by 2 bases, with 5 bases between. CDR3 length: 13 residues. The CDR3 loop reads CASSLDPTYEQYF. For the CDR3, the DNA is TGTGCCAGCAGCTTAGACCCAACCTACGAGCAGTACTTC.

DNA of the CDR3: TGTGCCAGCAGCTTAGCCAGGACAGGGAACACTGAAGCTTTCTTT. It is translated as CASSLARTGNTEAFF. The V gene is TRBV7-3, the J gene TRBJ1-1; 7 bases agree with TRBD1. Per germline, CDR1 SGHTA and CDR2 FQGTGA. V gave up 2 bases and J gave up 1 base; unmatched junction bases: 4. The CDR3 is 15 residues long.

This clone was seen only once. The chain carries TRBV23-1 and TRBJ2-7; 9 bases are a match to TRBD1. Being an ORF, TRBV23-1 has a function that is uncertain. This CDR3 has 13 amino acids. After removal of 6 bases from V and 5 bases from J, the junction contained 5 bases not matched to a gene. CDR3 nucleotides: TGCGCCAGCAGAACAGGGGGCCGGAACGAGCAGTACTTC. Translation gives CASRTGGRNEQYF.